A selection of T cell receptor beta chains follows, all from one sample in a study of T cells in Graves' hyperthyroidism and ophthalmopathy. TCRdb re-analysed the multiplex PCR reads in MiXCR, keeping a single row per CDR3 protein. There are around 250,000 distinct CDR3 sequences in the sample; roughly 14% occur only once, and roughly 15% lies in the top ten. Sequenced: blood. The receptors come from a woman between 40 and 50 years old with Graves' hyperthyroidism that later progressed to Graves' ophthalmopathy. The CDR3 runs from the conserved cysteine through the conserved F or W. D genes are given only for firm matches. Clone size is stated in some rows and not others, as once, few, many or a class when expanded.

clone size	V gene	D gene	J gene	CDR3 protein	CDR3 DNA
many	TRBV2	TRBD2	TRBJ2-3	CASSGLQTSRPTDTQYF	TGTGCCAGCAGTGGACTCCAGACTAGCCGCCCCACAGATACGCAGTATTTT
many	TRBV28	.	TRBJ2-7	CASSFSRLPYEQYF	TGTGCCAGCAGTTTCAGCCGCCTCCCCTACGAGCAGTACTTC
many	TRBV3-1	TRBD2	TRBJ2-7	CASRASGKRYEQYF	TGTGCCAGCCGGGCTAGCGGGAAGCGCTACGAGCAGTACTTC
many	TRBV10-2	.	TRBJ2-5	CASSPRSGSQETQYF	TGCGCCAGCAGCCCTCGCAGCGGAAGCCAAGAGACCCAGTACTTC
many	TRBV10-3	.	TRBJ2-2	CAIRIDQSTGELFF	TGTGCCATCAGAATCGACCAGTCCACCGGGGAGCTGTTTTTT
many	TRBV5-6	.	TRBJ1-1	CASSQGFSTEAFF	TGTGCCAGCAGCCAGGGGTTTTCCACTGAAGCTTTCTTT
.	TRBV5-6	.	TRBJ2-7	CASSLLGRGYEQYF	TGTGCCAGCAGCCTTTTAGGCCGCGGTTACGAGCAGTACTTC
many	TRBV19	TRBD2	TRBJ2-7	CASSMRPPGTSATYEQYF	TGTGCCAGTAGTATGAGACCGCCTGGGACTAGCGCAACCTACGAGCAGTACTTC
once	TRBV5-1	TRBD1	TRBJ1-5	CASSPDRENQPQHF	TGCGCCAGCAGCCCGGACAGGGAAAATCAGCCCCAGCATTTT
few	TRBV7-2	.	TRBJ2-7	CASSLAHPVWTSYEQYF	TGTGCCAGCAGCTTAGCCCACCCCGTTTGGACTTCCTACGAGCAGTACTTC
many	TRBV11-2	.	TRBJ1-1	CASSLEVWNTEAFF	TGTGCCAGCAGCTTAGAGGTCTGGAACACTGAAGCTTTCTTT
many	TRBV2	TRBD1	TRBJ2-2	CASSYRGRSNTGELFF	TGTGCCAGCAGCTACAGGGGGCGCTCGAACACCGGGGAGCTGTTTTTT
many	TRBV20-1	TRBD2	TRBJ2-5	CSARPSGRAYETQYF	TGCAGTGCTAGACCCAGCGGGAGGGCCTATGAGACCCAGTACTTC
many	TRBV15	TRBD2	TRBJ2-1	CATSSSGVYNEQFF	TGTGCCACCAGCAGTAGCGGGGTCTACAATGAGCAGTTCTTC
.	TRBV19	.	TRBJ2-1	CASSKAQEQFF	TGTGCCAGTAGTAAGGCCCAAGAGCAGTTCTTC
.	TRBV20-1	.	TRBJ1-1	CSSRGGGGTEAFF	TGCAGTTCGAGGGGGGGCGGCGGCACTGAAGCTTTCTTT
many	TRBV2	.	TRBJ1-1	CASRIRGQTPEAFF	TGTGCCAGCAGAATTCGAGGACAGACTCCTGAAGCTTTCTTT
many	TRBV7-2	.	TRBJ1-1	CASSLMNRIGAEAFF	TGTGCCAGCAGCTTAATGAATCGCATTGGGGCTGAAGCTTTCTTT
many	TRBV4-1	.	TRBJ2-1	CASSHLPLSEQFF	TGCGCCAGCAGCCACCTTCCCCTGAGTGAGCAGTTCTTC
many	TRBV29-1	TRBD1	TRBJ2-3	CSVLGTGETDQYF	TGCAGCGTCCTAGGGACAGGGGAAACGGATCAGTATTTT
many	TRBV11-2	.	TRBJ2-4	CASRFIAKNIQYF	TGTGCCAGCAGGTTTATAGCCAAAAACATTCAGTACTTC
.	TRBV6-5	.	TRBJ1-4	CASSYGSSDEKLFF	TGTGCCAGCAGTTATGGCAGTTCGGATGAAAAACTGTTTTTT
few	TRBV9	TRBD1	TRBJ1-6	CASSGGQGASPLHF	TGTGCCAGCAGCGGGGGACAGGGGGCTTCACCCCTCCACTTT
few	TRBV13	.	TRBJ2-1	CASSLGGEQLF	TGTGCCAGCAGCTTAGGTGGTGAGCAGCTCTTC
many	TRBV6-1	.	TRBJ2-7	CASSAYEQYF	TGTGCCAGCAGTGCCTACGAGCAGTACTTC
many	TRBV11-1	TRBD2	TRBJ2-3	CASSREGVAGRTDTQYF	TGTGCCAGCAGCCGAGAGGGGGTAGCGGGGCGCACAGATACGCAGTATTTT
many	TRBV5-1	TRBD2	TRBJ2-1	CASSLASGSHNEQFF	TGCGCCAGCAGCTTGGCTAGCGGGAGCCACAATGAGCAGTTCTTC
many	TRBV24-1	.	TRBJ1-1	CATSDSTRTTEAFF	TGTGCCACCAGTGATTCGACGCGGACGACTGAAGCTTTCTTT
.	TRBV6-1	.	TRBJ1-2	CASRDGLGYTF	TGTGCCAGCAGGGACGGGTTGGGCTACACCTTC
few	TRBV9	TRBD1	TRBJ1-4	CASSVGQGITNEKLFF	TGTGCCAGCAGCGTGGGACAGGGGATAACTAATGAAAAACTGTTTTTT
once	TRBV7-3	.	TRBJ2-2	CASSLTGGKIGELFF	TGTGCCAGCAGCTTAACCGGGGGCAAGATCGGGGAGCTGTTTTTT
.	TRBV5-4	.	TRBJ1-3	CASSQDISGNTIYF	TGTGCCAGCAGCCAAGACATCTCTGGAAACACCATATATTTT
many	TRBV2	TRBD2	TRBJ2-7	CASSGSGLADRSSSYEQYF	TGTGCCAGCAGTGGGTCGGGACTAGCGGACCGATCGAGCTCCTACGAGCAGTACTTC
many	TRBV28	.	TRBJ1-1	CASSSRGLNTEAFF	TGTGCCAGCAGTTCTAGAGGGCTGAACACTGAAGCTTTCTTT
.	TRBV6-1	.	TRBJ1-1	CASSRSQDPPFLLF	TGTGCCAGCAGTCGGAGTCAGGACCCCCCTTTTCTTCTCTTT
.	TRBV18	.	TRBJ1-1	CASSPGGASTEAFF	TGTGCCAGCTCACCAGGAGGGGCCTCCACTGAAGCTTTCTTT
many	TRBV4-2	TRBD1	TRBJ1-4	CASSQGTGGAEKLFF	TGTGCCAGCAGCCAAGGGACAGGGGGCGCGGAAAAACTGTTTTTT
many	TRBV20-1	.	TRBJ1-2	CSARGSGGYTF	TGCAGTGCCAGGGGAAGTGGGGGCTACACCTTC
.	TRBV28	.	TRBJ1-2	CASNPEGLRGYTF	TGTGCCAGCAACCCCGAGGGGCTACGTGGCTACACCTTC
once	TRBV18	TRBD1	TRBJ1-6	CASSLGQGANSPLHF	TGTGCCAGCTCACTGGGACAGGGGGCGAATTCACCCCTCCACTTT
many	TRBV6-1	.	TRBJ1-5	CASTRQSNQPQHF	TGTGCCAGCACCCGACAGAGCAATCAGCCCCAGCATTTT
few	TRBV24-1	TRBD2	TRBJ2-3	CATSDKIAGGVADTQYF	TGTGCCACCAGTGACAAGATAGCGGGAGGGGTGGCAGATACGCAGTATTTT
many	TRBV28	TRBD2	TRBJ2-7	CATSTAGVNSYEQYF	TGTGCCACCTCCACAGCGGGAGTTAACTCCTACGAGCAGTACTTC
.	TRBV5-6	TRBD1	TRBJ2-5	CASSLDWRAGGSETQYF	TGTGCCAGCAGCTTGGATTGGCGGGCAGGGGGTTCAGAGACCCAGTACTTC
many	TRBV30	TRBD1	TRBJ2-5	CAWSWTGGWQETQYF	TGTGCCTGGTCCTGGACAGGGGGCTGGCAAGAGACCCAGTACTTC
many	TRBV5-5	.	TRBJ2-1	CASTRGNEQFF	TGTGCCAGCACCCGCGGGAATGAGCAGTTCTTC
many	TRBV13	.	TRBJ2-7	CASSLGPSEGSYEQYF	TGTGCCAGCAGCTTAGGTCCTTCGGAGGGTTCCTACGAGCAGTACTTC
many	TRBV25-1	.	TRBJ2-1	CATQDYRQGRSYNEQFF	TGTGCCACCCAGGACTACCGACAGGGTAGGAGCTACAATGAGCAGTTCTTC
.	TRBV10-3	.	TRBJ2-1	CAISDLPVRGGYNEQFF	TGTGCCATCAGTGACCTCCCCGTTAGGGGTGGCTACAATGAGCAGTTCTTC
many	TRBV12-3/TRBV12-4	.	TRBJ1-1	CASSLRSWEANTEAFF	TGTGCCAGCAGCTTACGTTCTTGGGAGGCGAACACTGAAGCTTTCTTT
.	TRBV27	.	TRBJ2-5	CASSDPTSLWETQYF	TGTGCCAGCAGTGATCCAACTAGCCTATGGGAGACCCAGTACTTC
.	TRBV28	.	TRBJ2-1	CASSLAQIEQFF	TGTGCCAGCAGTTTAGCCCAAATAGAGCAGTTCTTC
many	TRBV11-2	.	TRBJ1-5	CASSLLGGRGQPQHF	TGTGCCAGCAGCTTACTCGGGGGGCGAGGTCAGCCCCAGCATTTT
.	TRBV2	TRBD1	TRBJ2-2	CASTRGLSTGELFF	TGTGCCAGCACCAGGGGGTTGAGTACCGGGGAGCTGTTTTTT